A selection of T cell receptor beta chains follows, all from one sample in a study of blood T cell repertoires in COVID-19. Sequencing used immunoSEQ multiplex PCR; TCRdb keeps in-frame clones, though not all of them. The data show approximately 500,000 clones, 85% to 90% seen once. Material for sequencing was peripheral blood. These receptors were taken from a woman in her 50s with COVID-19, enrolled during active disease. CDR3s include the opening cysteine and the closing phenylalanine or tryptophan. The order of the fields is J gene, V gene, clone size, D gene, CDR3 protein, CDR3 DNA. D genes are given only for firm matches. Clone sizes are given selectively: once, few, many, or a class where the clone is expanded.

TRBJ2-7	TRBV18	.	.	CASATASYEQYF	TGTGCCAGCGCGACAGCCTCCTACGAGCAGTACTTC
TRBJ1-3	TRBV5-4	.	.	CASSFAGRSGNTIYF	TGTGCCAGCAGCTTTGCGGGCCGCTCTGGAAACACCATATATTTT
TRBJ1-5	TRBV6-5	.	.	CASRNQGLQPQHF	TGTGCCAGCAGAAACCAGGGATTACAGCCCCAGCATTTT
TRBJ1-5	TRBV30	.	.	CAWSGGGNQPQHF	TGTGCCTGGAGTGGAGGAGGCAATCAGCCCCAGCATTTT
TRBJ1-2	TRBV7-8	.	TRBD1	CASSPWTGYGYTF	TGTGCCAGCAGCCCTTGGACAGGGTATGGCTACACCTTC
TRBJ1-2	TRBV9	.	.	CASSEPLDGTPYGYTF	TGTGCCAGCAGCGAACCCTTAGACGGGACACCTTATGGCTACACCTTC
TRBJ1-2	TRBV18	.	TRBD1	CASSPGGASSGYTF	TGTGCCAGCTCGCCAGGGGGCGCGTCTAGTGGCTACACCTTC
TRBJ2-7	TRBV3-1/TRBV3-2	.	TRBD1	CASRPGTGKPSEQYF	TGTGCCAGCCGGCCCGGGACAGGGAAACCTTCCGAGCAGTACTTC
TRBJ1-1	TRBV19	.	TRBD1	CASTPRWDREVTEAFF	TGTGCCAGTACTCCAAGATGGGACAGGGAGGTCACTGAAGCTTTCTTT
TRBJ2-7	TRBV10-2	.	TRBD1	CASSVSKGQGGHEQYF	TGCGCCAGCAGTGTATCGAAGGGACAGGGGGGCCACGAGCAGTACTTC
TRBJ2-1	TRBV6-5	.	TRBD2	CASSTLAGGQNEQFF	TGTGCCAGCAGCACACTAGCGGGGGGGCAAAATGAGCAGTTCTTC
TRBJ1-4	TRBV29-1	.	.	CSVMRVGEKLFF	TGCAGCGTTATGAGGGTCGGTGAAAAACTGTTTTTT
TRBJ2-7	TRBV11-2	.	.	CASSLGRSYYEQYF	TGTGCCAGCAGCTTAGGAAGATCCTACTACGAGCAGTACTTC
TRBJ2-7	TRBV30	.	.	CAWSRSGGPTEQYF	TGTGCCTGGAGCCGGTCGGGGGGCCCCACCGAGCAGTACTTC
TRBJ1-1	TRBV4-1	few	.	CASSQDVTWGRTEAFF	TGCGCCAGCAGCCAAGACGTAACGTGGGGGAGGACTGAAGCTTTCTTT
TRBJ1-1	TRBV9	.	.	CASSEGGFDTLNTEAFF	TGTGCCAGCAGTGAAGGAGGGTTTGATACCTTAAACACTGAAGCTTTCTTT
TRBJ1-6	TRBV6-5	once	.	CASLGQPDSPLHF	TGTGCCAGCCTTGGACAGCCCGATTCACCCCTCCACTTT
TRBJ2-1	TRBV5-4	.	.	CASSLEVGAALNEQFF	TGTGCCAGCAGCTTGGAGGTGGGGGCCGCGTTAAATGAGCAGTTCTTC
TRBJ2-2	TRBV11-2	.	TRBD1	CASSRQGAQAGELFF	TGTGCCAGCAGCCGACAGGGGGCGCAGGCCGGGGAGCTGTTTTTT
TRBJ1-3	TRBV6-5	.	.	CASRVSQQNTIYF	TGTGCCAGCAGAGTATCGCAACAAAACACCATATATTTT
TRBJ1-1	TRBV6-5	.	.	CASRNGGGAQGEAFF	TGTGCCAGTCGGAACGGAGGGGGGGCGCAGGGTGAAGCTTTCTTT
TRBJ1-1	TRBV13	.	.	CASSSGLTEAFF	TGTGCCAGCAGCTCGGGTCTGACTGAAGCTTTCTTT
TRBJ1-2	TRBV19	few	TRBD1	CASSGTAGGGYTF	TGTGCCAGTAGTGGGACAGCGGGCGGTGGCTACACCTTC
TRBJ1-1	TRBV5-4	.	.	CASSPRGYTEAFF	TGTGCCAGCAGCCCCAGAGGGTACACTGAAGCTTTCTTT
TRBJ1-1	TRBV19	.	.	CASTPPGWGVNTEAFF	TGTGCCAGTACTCCTCCTGGGTGGGGGGTGAACACTGAAGCTTTCTTT
TRBJ2-1	TRBV6-2/TRBV6-3	.	.	CASSFGGPGEPYNEQFF	TGTGCCAGCAGTTTCGGGGGACCGGGGGAGCCCTACAATGAGCAGTTCTTC
TRBJ2-7	TRBV10-3	.	TRBD2	CAIGTTTYEQYF	TGTGCCATAGGGACTACGACCTACGAGCAGTACTTC
TRBJ2-3	TRBV24-1	.	TRBD1	CATSDLTGQENTDTQYF	TGTGCCACCAGTGATTTGACCGGACAGGAGAACACAGATACGCAGTATTTT
TRBJ1-1	TRBV7-2	once	.	CASSLAPGENTEAFF	TGTGCCAGCAGCTTAGCCCCGGGGGAGAACACTGAAGCTTTCTTT
TRBJ2-7	TRBV5-6	.	TRBD2	CASGLAGDYEQYF	TGTGCCAGCGGACTAGCGGGAGACTACGAGCAGTACTTC
TRBJ1-1	TRBV30	.	.	CAWSVLDRLNTEAFF	TGTGCCTGGAGTGTACTGGACAGATTGAACACTGAAGCTTTCTTT
TRBJ1-4	TRBV10-3	once	TRBD1	CAIRRDRGEKLFF	TGTGCCATCAGGAGAGACAGGGGGGAAAAACTGTTTTTT
TRBJ1-3	TRBV10-3	.	.	CAISDQGGSGNTIYF	TGTGCCATCAGTGACCAGGGAGGCTCTGGAAACACCATATATTTT
TRBJ2-7	TRBV20-1	.	.	CSASESRGSHSYEQYF	TGCAGTGCTAGTGAGAGTCGGGGGAGTCACTCCTACGAGCAGTACTTC